Below are 4 T cell receptor beta chains sequenced from a single sample in a study of identical twins. TCRdb independently ran MiXCR on the 5' RACE reads; one entry per CDR3 protein. The sample lists some 690,000 distinct CDR3 sequences, about 20% seen once, with approximately 4.3% in the top ten. The sample was also linked to a second study, of T cells expressing NK-cell markers.

The specimen sequenced was PBMCs. The source is a woman younger than 30 in good health.

V gene TRBV29-1 combines with J gene TRBJ2-7; D is ambiguous. In germline, CDR1 is SQVTM, CDR2 ANQGSEA. V dropped 4 bases and J dropped 3 bases, with 13 bases sitting between them. This CDR3 spans 13 amino acids. Written as DNA, the CDR3 is TGCAGCGTTGGGGAACTGGGCAGCTACGAGCAGTACTTC. It yields the protein CSVGELGSYEQYF.

This clonotype showed up many times. The chain combines TRBV7-9 with TRBJ2-5, with 9 bases identical to TRBD1. Germline V lookup: CDR1 SEHNR, CDR2 FQNEAQ (reference sequence). The CDR3 is made up of 15 amino acids. Unmatched junction bases numbered 5, after V lost 6 bases and J lost 0 bases. CDR3 protein: CASSSTGGNQETQYF. CDR3 in DNA: TGTGCCAGCAGTTCGACAGGGGGGAACCAAGAGACCCAGTACTTC.

This clonotype was detected ten times or more. The V gene is TRBV5-5, the J gene TRBJ2-1, with a tentative D call TRBD2 (5 bases). Trimming took 7 bases from V and 13 from J, leaving 18 bases between them. CDR3 length: 12 residues. The germline V gene encodes CDR1 SGHKS and CDR2 YYEKEE (reference sequence). The CDR3 DNA reads TGTGCCAGCGCTGGAATGGCTAGCCGACAGTTCTTC. Protein product: CASAGMASRQFF.

The chain has TRBV7-8 and TRBJ2-5; maybe TRBD1 (6 bases). The germline V gene has CDR1 SGHVS and CDR2 FQNEAQ. Trimming took 0 bases from V and 1 from J, leaving 12 bases between them. The CDR3 extends over 16 amino acids. The CDR3 region is CASSLARGGPQETQYF. The CDR3 DNA reads TGTGCCAGCAGCTTAGCGCGAGGGGGACCCCAAGAGACCCAGTACTTC.